This note documents a single T cell receptor (beta chain) sequence. This clone's antigen is unknown. Base qualities are missing; no much larger clone stands one base away. The germline V gene (reference sequence) provides CDR1 LNHDA and CDR2 SQIVND. The CDR3 spans 15 residues, from the cysteine through the phenylalanine. The read is trimmed to its CDR3 DNA, 45 bases read in frame from base 1. Trimming removed 8 bases from V and 0 bases from J, leaving 14 bases between the germline ends. Library prep was done by the immunoSEQ multiplex PCR assay. Genomic DNA from the sorted T-cell subsets was used to amplify and sequence rearranged TCR beta chain products. The paper's data handling went like this. Shannon entropy and Simpson indices were used to measure the diversity of productive TCR beta rearrangements in each repertoire. To gauge clonal expansion, the frequencies of the 100 most abundant productive TCR beta clonotypes among total reads were added together. The TRB repertoires were scored with a self-reactivity index that is based on amino acid usage at CDR3beta positions 6 and 7. Two-way ANOVA was used for repertoire analyses, while Student t or Mann-Whitney tests were used for flow cytometric analyses. Drawn from immuneACCESS, this table holds only the in-frame rearrangements with V and J called that TCRdb kept. Clones are partly lost; checked studies trace under half to an unresolved V gene and leave the rest unexplained. V and J calls and clone size are given by that table; D and trimming were obtained from the DNA. This sample holds more than 9,000 clones; more than 80% were observed only once. The top ten hold over 1% of the sample.

This record belongs to a study of regulatory and conventional T cells in RAG deficiency (dated by TCRdb to 2015 to 2018). Some background on the complete study: The study used high-throughput TCR beta sequencing to compare repertoire diversity and composition of Treg, conventional CD4+ and CD8+ T cells between RAG-deficient patients and healthy controls.

Paper-wide results and their limitations: Compared with controls, Omenn syndrome and CID/AS patients had around 110-fold fewer unique TCR beta sequences in Treg cells, but only around 10-fold fewer in the other subsets. Rather than being bona fide Treg cells, the sorted CD25-high CD127-low cells in Omenn syndrome patients may represent peripherally activated cells. Compared with control T-cell subpopulations, RAG-deficient patients had much lower Shannon entropy and higher Simpson indices. All patient T-cell subsets had shorter CDR3 lengths; Omenn syndrome patients showed >75% Treg-Tconv repertoire overlap at nucleotide and amino acid level. For some subjects, some analyses of T-cell subsets were not performed.

Before genomic DNA extraction, regulatory T cells were isolated from blood as CD4+CD25-high CD127-low cells. Several healthy control donors served as the comparison group for repertoire analyses. The same data also went into a second study, on regulatory T cells. As that second study puts it: For the multiplex PCR, 52 forward TRBV primers and 13 reverse TRBJ primers were used, and amplification bias was corrected with both assay-based and computational methods. In patients, repertoires had restricted unique TRB V-J pairs and skewed V and J gene usage, with regulatory T cells showing the most marked changes. The study compared T-cell receptor beta repertoires of sorted regulatory, conventional CD4+ and CD8+ T cells in CD3G-deficient patients with those in healthy controls. Ficoll density separation was used to isolate peripheral blood mononuclear cells. Rearranged TRB loci were amplified from genomic DNA by multiplex PCR within the immunoSEQ assay. TRB amplicons were sequenced on an Illumina HiSeq platform. Custom algorithms error-filtered the raw sequences and aligned them to reference gene sequences, after which the immunoSEQ online tools were used for analysis. Productive and nonproductive TRB rearrangement frequencies were evaluated among both unique and total sequences. Groups were compared by t tests, Mann-Whitney tests or two-way ANOVA performed in Prism software.

The rearranged segments are TRBV19 and TRBJ1-3; TRBD1 could be the D gene, as 6 bases match. Sequencing input: Tregs sorted from blood. The TCR sequence derives from a human donor in good health. The DNA sequence is as follows: TGTGCCAGTTCACAGGGACCAAGCTCTGGAAACACCATATATTTT. Its protein is CASSQGPSSGNTIYF.